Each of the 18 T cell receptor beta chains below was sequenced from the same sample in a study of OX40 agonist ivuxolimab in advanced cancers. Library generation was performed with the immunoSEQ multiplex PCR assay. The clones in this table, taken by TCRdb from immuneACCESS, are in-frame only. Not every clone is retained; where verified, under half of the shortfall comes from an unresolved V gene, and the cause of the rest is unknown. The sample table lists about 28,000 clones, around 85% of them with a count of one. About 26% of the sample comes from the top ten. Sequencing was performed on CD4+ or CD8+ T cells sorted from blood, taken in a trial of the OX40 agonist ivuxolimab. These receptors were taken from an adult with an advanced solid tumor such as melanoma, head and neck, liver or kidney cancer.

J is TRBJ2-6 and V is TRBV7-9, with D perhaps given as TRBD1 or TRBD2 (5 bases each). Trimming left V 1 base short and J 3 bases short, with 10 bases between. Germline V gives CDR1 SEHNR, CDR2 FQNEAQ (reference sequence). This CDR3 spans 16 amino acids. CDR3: CASSLDTGRGANVLTF. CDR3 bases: TGTGCCAGCAGCTTAGACACGGGGCGTGGGGCCAACGTCCTGACTTTC.

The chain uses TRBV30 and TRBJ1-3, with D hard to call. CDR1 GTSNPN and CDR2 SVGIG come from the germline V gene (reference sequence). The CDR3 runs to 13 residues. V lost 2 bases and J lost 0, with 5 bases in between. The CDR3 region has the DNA TGTGCCTGGAGTCAAGGCTCTGGAAACACCATATATTTT. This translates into CAWSQGSGNTIYF.

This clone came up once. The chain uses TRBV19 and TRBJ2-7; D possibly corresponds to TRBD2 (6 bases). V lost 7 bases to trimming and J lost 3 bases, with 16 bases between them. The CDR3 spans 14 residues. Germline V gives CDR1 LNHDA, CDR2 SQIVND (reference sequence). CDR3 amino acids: CASTPGLTFYEQYF. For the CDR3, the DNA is TGTGCCAGTACGCCGGGACTCACATTCTACGAGCAGTACTTC.

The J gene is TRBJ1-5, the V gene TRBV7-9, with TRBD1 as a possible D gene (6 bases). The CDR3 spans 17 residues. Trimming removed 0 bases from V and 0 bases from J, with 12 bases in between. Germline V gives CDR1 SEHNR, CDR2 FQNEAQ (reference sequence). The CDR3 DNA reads TGTGCCAGCAGCTTAGCGGTACAGGGACATAGCAATCAGCCCCAGCATTTT. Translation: CASSLAVQGHSNQPQHF. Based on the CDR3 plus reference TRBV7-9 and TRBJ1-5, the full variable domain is DTGVSQNPRHKITKRGQNVTFRCDPISEHNRLYWYRQTLGQGPEFLTYFQNEAQLEKSRLLSDRFSAERPKGSFSTLEIQRTEQGDSAMYLCASSLAVQGHSNQPQHFGDGTRLSIL.

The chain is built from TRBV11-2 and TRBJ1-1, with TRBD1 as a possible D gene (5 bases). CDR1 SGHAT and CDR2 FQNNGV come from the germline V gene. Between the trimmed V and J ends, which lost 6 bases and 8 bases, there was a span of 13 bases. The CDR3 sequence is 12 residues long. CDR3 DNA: TGTGCCAGCAGGGGGGGTTCATACGAAGCTTTCTTT. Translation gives CASRGGSYEAFF.

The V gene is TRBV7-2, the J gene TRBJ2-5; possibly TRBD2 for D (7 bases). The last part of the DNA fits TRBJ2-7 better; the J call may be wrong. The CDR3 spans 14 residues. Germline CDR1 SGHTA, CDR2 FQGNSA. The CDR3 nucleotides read TGTGCCAGCAGCTGGGGGGGCGGAGTCGGCGAGCAGTACTTC. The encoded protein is CASSWGGGVGEQYF.

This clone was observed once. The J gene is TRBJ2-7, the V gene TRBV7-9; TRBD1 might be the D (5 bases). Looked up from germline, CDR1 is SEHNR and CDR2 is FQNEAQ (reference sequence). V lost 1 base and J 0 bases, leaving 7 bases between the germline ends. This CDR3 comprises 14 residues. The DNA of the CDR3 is TGTGCCAGCAGCTTAGTAGGGGCCTCCTACGAGCAGTACTTC. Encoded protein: CASSLVGASYEQYF. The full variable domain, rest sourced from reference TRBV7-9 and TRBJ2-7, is DTGVSQNPRHKITKRGQNVTFRCDPISEHNRLYWYRQTLGQGPEFLTYFQNEAQLEKSRLLSDRFSAERPKGSFSTLEIQRTEQGDSAMYLCASSLVGASYEQYFGPGTRLTVT.

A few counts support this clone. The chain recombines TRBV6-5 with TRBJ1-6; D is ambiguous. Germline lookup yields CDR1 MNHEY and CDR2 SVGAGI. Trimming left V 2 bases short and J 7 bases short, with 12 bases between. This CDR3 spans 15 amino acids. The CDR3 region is CASSYGSSGNSPLHF. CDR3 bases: TGTGCCAGCAGTTACGGATCCTCTGGAAATTCACCCCTCCACTTT.

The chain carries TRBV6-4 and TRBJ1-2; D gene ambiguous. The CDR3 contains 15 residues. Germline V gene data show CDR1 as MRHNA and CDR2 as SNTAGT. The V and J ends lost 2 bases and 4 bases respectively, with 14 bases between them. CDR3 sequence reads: CASSDSPGVGYGYTF. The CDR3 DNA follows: TGTGCCAGCAGTGACAGTCCAGGCGTGGGCTATGGCTACACCTTC.

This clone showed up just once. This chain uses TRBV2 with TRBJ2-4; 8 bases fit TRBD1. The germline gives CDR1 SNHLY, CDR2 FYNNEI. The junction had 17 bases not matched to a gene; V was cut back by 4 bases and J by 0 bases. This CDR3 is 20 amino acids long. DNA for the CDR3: TGTGCCAGCAGTGGCCAGACAGGGGATTCGCTACCCTTAGCCAAAAACATTCAGTACTTC. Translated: CASSGQTGDSLPLAKNIQYF. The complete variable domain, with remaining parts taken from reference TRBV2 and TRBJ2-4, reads EPEVTQTPSHQVTQMGQEVILRCVPISNHLYFYWYRQILGQKVEFLVSFYNNEISEKSEIFDDQFSVERPDGSNFTLKIRSTKLEDSAMYFCASSGQTGDSLPLAKNIQYFGAGTRLSVL.

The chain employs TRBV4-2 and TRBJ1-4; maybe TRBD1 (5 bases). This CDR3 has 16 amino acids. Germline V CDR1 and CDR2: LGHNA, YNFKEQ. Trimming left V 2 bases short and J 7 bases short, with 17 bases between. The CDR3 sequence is CASSQNSGTAGEKLFF. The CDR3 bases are TGTGCCAGCAGCCAAAATAGCGGGACGGCGGGTGAAAAACTGTTTTTT.

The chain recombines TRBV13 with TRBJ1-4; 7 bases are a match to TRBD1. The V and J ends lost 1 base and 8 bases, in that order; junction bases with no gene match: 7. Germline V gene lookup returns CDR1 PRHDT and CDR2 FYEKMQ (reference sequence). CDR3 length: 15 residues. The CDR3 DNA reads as TGTGCCAGCAGCTTAGAAAGGGACAGAGTCGAAAAACTGTTTTTT. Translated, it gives CASSLERDRVEKLFF.

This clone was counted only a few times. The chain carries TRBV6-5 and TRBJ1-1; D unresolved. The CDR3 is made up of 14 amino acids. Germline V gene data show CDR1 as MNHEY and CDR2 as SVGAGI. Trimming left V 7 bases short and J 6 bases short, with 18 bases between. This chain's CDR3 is CASTNYIPNSEAFF. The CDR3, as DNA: TGTGCCAGCACCAATTATATCCCAAACTCTGAAGCTTTCTTT.

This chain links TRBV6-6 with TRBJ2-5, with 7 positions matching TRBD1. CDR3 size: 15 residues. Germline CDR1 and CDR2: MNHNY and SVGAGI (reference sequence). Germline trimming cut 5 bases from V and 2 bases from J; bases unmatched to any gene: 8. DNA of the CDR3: TGTGCCAGCAGTAACAGGGGTACGGGGCAAGAGACCCAGTACTTC. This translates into CASSNRGTGQETQYF.

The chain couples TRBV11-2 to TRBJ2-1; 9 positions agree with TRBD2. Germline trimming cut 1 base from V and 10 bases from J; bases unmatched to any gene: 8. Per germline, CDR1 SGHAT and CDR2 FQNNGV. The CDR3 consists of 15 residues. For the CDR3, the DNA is TGTGCCAGCAGCTTAGGGAGCGGGAGGTCCCGGGAGCAGTTCTTC. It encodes CASSLGSGRSREQFF.

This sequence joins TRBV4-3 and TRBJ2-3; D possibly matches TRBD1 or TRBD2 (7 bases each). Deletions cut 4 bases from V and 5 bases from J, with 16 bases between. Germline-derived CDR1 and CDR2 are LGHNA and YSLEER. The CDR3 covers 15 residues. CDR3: CASSPDREGQDTQYF. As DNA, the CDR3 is TGCGCCAGCAGCCCAGACAGGGAGGGTCAAGATACGCAGTATTTT.

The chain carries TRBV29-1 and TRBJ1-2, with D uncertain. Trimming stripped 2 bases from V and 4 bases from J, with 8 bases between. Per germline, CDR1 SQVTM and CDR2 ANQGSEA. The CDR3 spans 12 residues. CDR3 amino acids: CSVEFKGYGYTF. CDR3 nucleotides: TGCAGCGTTGAATTCAAGGGCTATGGCTACACCTTC.

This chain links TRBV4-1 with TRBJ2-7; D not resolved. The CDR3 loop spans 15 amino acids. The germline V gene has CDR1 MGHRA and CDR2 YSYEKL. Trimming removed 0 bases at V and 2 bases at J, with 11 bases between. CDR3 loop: CASSQDFSVPYEQYF. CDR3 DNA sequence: TGCGCCAGCAGCCAAGATTTCTCGGTTCCCTACGAGCAGTACTTC.